The entry below gives a single TCR beta chain sequence along with its context. Its specificity is unknown. The CDR3 sequence is 13 residues long. The ends lost 2 bases at V and 4 bases at J; junction bases unmatched: 0. Germline CDR1 is GTSNPN and CDR2 is SVGIG (reference sequence). The donors, healthy adults who were HIV-negative, had experienced no recent acute infections or vaccinations. CD4+ cell separation produced CD45RA+ naive and CD45RA-negative memory subsets. The data belong to a study of shared clonotypes between healthy human individuals. Study observations and caveats: Larger richness was generally estimated for naive than memory subsets.

Clones were sequenced by immunoSEQ multiplex PCR, and TCRdb holds only the in-frame ones, with some missing. The profile shows roughly 1 million clones, approximately 80% of them singletons. The sample taken for sequencing was memory CD4+ T cells from PBMCs. Subset described: CD45RA-negative fraction. This clonotype was sampled from a man in his late teens or twenties in good health. Some clones in this sample may be carry-over from other donors' samples. The J gene is TRBJ2-1, the V gene TRBV30; 9 bases fit TRBD2. The DNA for the CDR3 is TGTGCCTGGAGTAGCGGGAGGTACAATGAGCAGTTCTTC. Translation: CAWSSGRYNEQFF. The full variable domain, with the rest looked up from reference TRBV30 and TRBJ2-1, is SQTIHQWPATLVQPVGSPLSLECTVEGTSNPNLYWYRQAAGRGLQLLFYSVGIGQISSEVPQNLSASRPQDRQFILSSKKLLLSDSGFYLCAWSSGRYNEQFFGPGTRLTVL.